This T cell receptor beta chain was identified during a study of blood T cell repertoires in COVID-19 (dated by TCRdb to the early 2020s). About the study as a whole: Collaborator samples came from the United States, Italy and Spain and covered acute and convalescent phases of COVID-19. The repertoires were released in a freely available public database meant as a resource for research on the immune response to SARS-CoV-2. Where available, HLA class I and class II types were taken from metadata supplied by the sample provider and were not determined by assay-based typing. The sample metadata nearly always contained a de-identified subject ID, COVID-19 status, age in years and sex. The material from the prospective study consisted of cDNA or gDNA derived from T cells, B-cell-depleted T cells, or PBMCs. The samples were drawn from the first 160 participants of the ongoing ImmuneRACE study and from 1,254 subjects provided by 6 global collaborators. The dataset comprised deeply sampled blood TCRbeta repertoires from subjects exposed to, actively infected with, or recovered from COVID-19.

Sequences LGHNA (CDR1) and YSLEER (CDR2) are obtained from the germline V gene. From the cysteine up to the phenylalanine, the CDR3 has a length of 17 residues. The only DNA kept is the CDR3, 51 bases in frame from the first base. Trimming removed 2 bases from V and 0 bases from J; the gene matches leave 9 bases unexplained. Results and caveats for the whole study, not just this receptor: The quantity of clinical and demographic metadata differed by source and by participant and was supplied without curation.

Enrolling through a virtual design, the prospective study's participants ranged in age from roughly 18 to 100 years and lived across roughly 23 United States geographic areas. To assign participants to cohorts, the prospective study relied on clinical history that participants themselves reported in a screening survey and a study questionnaire. For ImmuneRACE Cohort 3, a participant was defined as recovered based on two consecutive negative NP/OP PCR tests, clearance by a healthcare professional, or resolution of symptoms. In the prospective study, whole blood, serum and a nasopharyngeal or oropharyngeal swab were collected from each participant by mobile phlebotomists. Additional blood draws and questionnaires over an approximately two-month period could optionally be provided by prospective study participants. Prospective study blood samples were shipped either frozen or at room temperature before DNA extraction.

TCRbeta CDR3 regions were amplified from genomic DNA using the immunoSEQ Assay, a bias-controlled multiplex PCR. The paper's data handling went like this. The number of nucleated cells in each sample was estimated by amplification of reference gene primers within the assay. Sequence reads were collapsed and filtered to measure the absolute abundance of every unique TCRbeta CDR3 rearrangement. For each sample, productive Simpson clonality was calculated as the square root of Simpson's diversity index across productive rearrangements. The clones in this table, taken by TCRdb from immuneACCESS, are in-frame only. Not every clone is retained; where verified, under half of the shortfall comes from an unresolved V gene, and the cause of the rest is unknown. D and trimming were read from the DNA, whereas the V and J calls and clone size are those reported in that table. In all, the sample holds 250,000 to 350,000 clones, and roughly 90% of those were seen once. 2% to 3% of the sample goes to the ten largest clones.

In regard to this clone: Its antigen is still unknown. The input lacks base qualities; no much larger clone sits a single base away.

The specimen was PBMCs or T cells enriched from blood (not recorded which). The TCR sequence derives from a man aged 60 to 69 who had recovered from COVID-19. This receptor chain uses TRBV4-3 and TRBJ1-1, with 7 middle bases fitting TRBD1. The sequenced DNA is TGCGCCAGCAGCCAAATACACAGGGGTGGTTTGAACACTGAAGCTTTCTTT. Its amino acids are CASSQIHRGGLNTEAFF.